This T cell receptor (beta chain) appears in the sequencing data of a study of cytomegalovirus exposure and HLA in healthy donors. Trimming at V came to 7 bases and at J to 0 bases, leaving 6 bases not matched to a gene. This CDR3 region has 16 residues. Germline CDR1 and CDR2: SEHNR and FQNEAQ (reference sequence). Vbeta (60) and Jbeta (13) primers were used in the PCR. Sequencing was performed with immunoSEQ multiplex PCR; in TCRdb, only in-frame clones are kept and a portion is missing. The repertoire includes over 90,000 clones, 65% to 85% of them detected once, and roughly 20% sits in the top ten.

The genes are TRBV7-9 and TRBJ2-6; 7 bases line up with TRBD2. The receptor comes from a woman aged 55-75 years in good health and CMV-seropositive. Sample: PBMCs. CDR3 protein: CASNLGGTSGANVLTF. DNA of the CDR3: TGTGCCAGCAACCTGGGGGGGACCTCTGGGGCCAACGTCCTGACTTTC.